The rows below give T cell receptor beta chains drawn from one sample of a study of cytomegalovirus exposure and HLA in healthy donors. Measured with immunoSEQ multiplex PCR; TCRdb has only the in-frame clones, and not every one. The sample has around 130,000 clones; 88% are singletons. Sample: PBMCs. The receptors shown here come from a man aged 30 to 39 in good health and CMV-seronegative. The CDR3 runs from the conserved cysteine through the conserved F or W. D genes are given only for firm matches. The listing skips clone size in some rows; elsewhere it reads once, few, many or a size class.

d_call j_call clone_size v_call cdr3_aa cdr3_nt
TRBD2 TRBJ2-7 NA TRBV7-2 CASSLAGTSAYEQYF TGTGCCAGCAGCTTAGCCGGGACTAGCGCATACGAGCAGTACTTC
TRBD2 TRBJ2-1 few TRBV7-2 CASSSKQREGPVNEQFF TGTGCCAGCAGCTCTAAACAGCGGGAGGGCCCTGTCAATGAGCAGTTCTTC
NA TRBJ2-7 NA TRBV6-1 CASSVPQRHRPEQYF TGTGCCAGCAGTGTCCCCCAGCGGCACCGGCCCGAGCAGTACTTC
NA TRBJ1-1 NA TRBV5-1 CASSLVYSWTANTEAFF TGCGCCAGCAGCTTGGTCTATAGTTGGACAGCGAACACTGAAGCTTTCTTT
NA TRBJ2-7 once TRBV5-1 CASSQGNEQYF TGCGCCAGCAGCCAGGGCAACGAGCAGTACTTC
NA TRBJ2-7 NA TRBV19 CASLDLSYEQYF TGTGCCAGCCTAGACCTATCCTACGAGCAGTACTTC
TRBD1 TRBJ2-7 NA TRBV18 CASSRRDRETYEQYF TGTGCCAGCTCACGACGGGACAGGGAAACCTACGAGCAGTACTTC
NA TRBJ1-2 NA TRBV6-5 CASSYSGQSGYTF TGTGCCAGCAGTTACTCCGGACAAAGTGGCTACACCTTC
NA TRBJ1-1 NA TRBV2 CASSSDRLNTEAFF TGTGCCAGCAGTTCTGACAGGCTGAACACTGAAGCTTTCTTT
NA TRBJ2-5 NA TRBV29-1 CSVGRPGQPGETQYF TGCAGCGTTGGCCGCCCTGGACAGCCTGGGGAGACCCAGTACTTC
NA TRBJ1-2 once TRBV4-1 CASSQGTDNYGYTF TGCGCCAGCAGCCAAGGGACAGATAACTATGGCTACACCTTC
NA TRBJ1-1 NA TRBV7-9 CASSLNARTEAFF TGTGCCAGCAGCTTAAATGCGAGGACTGAAGCTTTCTTT
TRBD2 TRBJ2-5 NA TRBV7-9 CASSLGWSGRNETQYF TGTGCCAGCAGCTTAGGTTGGAGCGGGAGAAATGAGACCCAGTACTTC
NA TRBJ1-1 NA TRBV4-2 CASSQVGGTEAFF TGTGCCAGCAGCCAGGTGGGGGGGACTGAAGCTTTCTTT